This T cell receptor beta chain comes out of a study of T cells in Graves' hyperthyroidism and ophthalmopathy. Any patient presenting with uncontrolled infection, other autoimmune disease, pregnancy or lactation was left out. This clonotype was seen more than once but under ten times. Its matching antigen is unknown. Because it lacks the conserved phenylalanine or tryptophan at the end, this CDR3 is likely a read error. The DNA is omitted, as the CDR3 cannot be located on it reliably, and the CDR3 follows TCRdb's listing. Researchers took RNA transcripts and amplified the TCR beta CDR3 regions from them. The primer set for the first-round RT-PCR of the TCR CDR3 was HTBI. TCRdb re-called the multiplex PCR reads with MiXCR, one entry per CDR3 protein. The data contain 600,000 to 700,000 distinct CDR3 sequences, 45% of them seen just once; the ten biggest clones take up about 7%. The CDR3 is made up of 11 amino acids, end residues included. Germline lookup yields CDR1 SGHTA and CDR2 FQGNSA.

Study observations and caveats: Ophthalmopathy, as predicted by the model, came a median about seven months after the prediction. Blood samples included most of the expanded thyroid clonotypes exceeding 0.001. Ophthalmopathy cases were set apart from stable hyperthyroidism by a 13 V-J model.

The sample comprised peripheral blood or thyroid tissue (not recorded which). The sequence came from an adult man with Graves' disease, either hyperthyroidism or ophthalmopathy (not recorded which). The chain uses TRBV7-2 and TRBJ2-7; the tabulated D call, TRBD1, remains unverified against the DNA. The CDR3 protein is CASSPPGTGGI.